The TCR beta chain under discussion was sequenced for a study of blood T cells in healthy people across ages. Overall study results and limits: Investigators treated diversity estimates from one million T cells as underestimates. Unsorted PBMCs ruled out conclusive naive versus antigen-experienced comparison.

There are 15 residues in the CDR3. The V and J ends lost 5 bases and 1 base respectively, with 14 bases between them. CDR1 and CDR2 from the germline V gene are ENHRY and SYGVKD. On this clonotype: Its antigen is as yet unknown.

Sample-barcoded 5' priming and a J-beta primer mix drove a second PCR of roughly 6 to 12 cycles. TCRdb re-analysed the 5' RACE reads in MiXCR, keeping a single row per CDR3 protein. The sample carries 800,000 or so distinct CDR3 sequences, approximately 25% recorded once. In addition, the sample was reused for a study of T cells of mothers and their children. That report adds: The extracted RNA was employed in its entirety for cDNA synthesis, at about 1.4 ug per 15 ul.

V gene TRBV10-3 combines with J gene TRBJ2-5, with D uncertain. This TCR was recovered from a boy between 10 and 17 years old in good health. Sequenced input: blood. CDR3 in DNA: TGTGCCATCAGTCGGAGTCCACATATCCAAGAGACCCAGTACTTC. Residues: CAISRSPHIQETQYF.